This TCR beta chain is from a study of shared clonotypes between healthy human individuals. The CDR3 extends over 16 amino acids. Losses at the gene ends were 1 base for V and 6 bases for J; bases not matched to a gene: 9. Germline V gene lookup returns CDR1 LNHDA and CDR2 SQIVND (reference sequence). Clones were sequenced by immunoSEQ multiplex PCR, and TCRdb holds only the in-frame ones, with some missing. In the table there are roughly 2.5 million clones, approximately 92% of which are singletons. This clone came up once. This chain links TRBV19 with TRBJ1-5; 7 nucleotides agree with TRBD1. The TCR comes from a man younger than 35 in good health. Sequences were obtained from naive CD4+ T cells sorted from blood. Subset in this sample: CD45RA+ positively selected. The CDR3 DNA is TGTGCCAGTAGTATAGCACAGGGGTCGGGGAGTCAGCCCCAGCATTTT. It codes for CASSIAQGSGSQPQHF. The variable domain in full, with the rest retrieved from reference TRBV19 and TRBJ1-5, is DGGITQSPKYLFRKEGQNVTLSCEQNLNHDAMYWYRQDPGQGLRLIYYSQIVNDFQKGDIAEGYSVSREKKESFPLTVTSAQKNPTAFYLCASSIAQGSGSQPQHFGDGTRLSIL.